The 29 T cell receptor beta chains below all came from one sample that was sequenced in a study of Ad26.COV2.S vaccination and SARS-CoV-2 variants. TCRdb's table, derived via immunoSEQ multiplex PCR, lists solely in-frame clones and lacks some. The sample lists roughly 400,000 clones, less than 95% occurring once. Treatment indicated: around 19 received Ad26.COV2.S at low or high dose, single or two shots; about 5 received placebo; per-sample allocation not given. Sampling was done on day 63 after the first vaccine or placebo injection. The sequencing used peripheral blood, collected in a trial of Ad26.COV2.S vaccine versus placebo. The origin of the receptors is a person aged 18-60 years who received the Ad26.COV2.S COVID-19 vaccine or a placebo.

The chain carries TRBV27 and TRBJ2-7; D perhaps matches TRBD1 (6 bases). Germline-derived CDR1 and CDR2 are MNHEY and SMNVEV (reference sequence). Trimming pared 8 bases from V and 5 bases from J, leaving 19 bases between. This CDR3 has 14 residues. This CDR3 is CASGARVPGDEQYF. The CDR3 coding sequence is TGTGCCAGCGGGGCCAGGGTCCCAGGGGACGAGCAGTACTTC.

This clone was seen only a few times. The chain links TRBV6-5 to TRBJ2-1; 9 positions agree with TRBD2. Trimming cost V 0 bases and J 2 bases; bases outside gene matches: 2. This CDR3 has 16 residues. In germline, CDR1 is MNHEY, CDR2 SVGAGI. The CDR3, as DNA: TGTGCCAGCAGTTACTCGGCGGGAGGGACCTACAATGAGCAGTTCTTC. Amino acids: CASSYSAGGTYNEQFF.

This rearrangement joins TRBV7-8 to TRBJ2-7, with 10 bases matching TRBD2. This CDR3 contains 15 residues. Germline V gene sequence: CDR1 SGHVS, CDR2 FQNEAQ. Trimming took 1 base from V and 7 from J; bases not matched to a gene: 7. The CDR3 loop reads CASSLVAGGGGEQYF. The CDR3 region has the DNA TGTGCCAGCAGCTTAGTAGCGGGAGGAGGAGGAGAGCAGTACTTC.

The chain employs TRBV19 and TRBJ2-1, with 10 bases fitting TRBD2. Germline CDR1 reads LNHDA; CDR2 reads SQIVND (reference sequence). This CDR3 is built from 16 residues. The V gene end was trimmed by 6 bases and the J gene end by 5 bases; junction bases not matched to a gene: 10. CDR3 DNA sequence: TGTGCCAGTAGGACGCCTAGCGGGAGTGGAAACAATGAGCAGTTCTTC. Its protein product is CASRTPSGSGNNEQFF.

The rearrangement joins TRBV7-9 to TRBJ2-1; 7 nucleotides match TRBD1. V gave up 6 bases and J gave up 7 bases; unmatched junction bases: 15. CDR1 is SEHNR and CDR2 is FQNEAQ in the germline V gene (reference sequence). The CDR3 has 16 residues. Here the CDR3 DNA reads TGTGCCAGCAGTATTCTGGGATTCCGCAGGGGGAATGAGCAGTTCTTC. Its protein product is CASSILGFRRGNEQFF.

The rearrangement links TRBV7-6 to TRBJ2-2; TRBD1 might be the D (6 bases). Germline V CDR1 and CDR2: SGHVS, FNYEAQ. V was clipped by 2 bases and J by 5 bases, with 12 bases between them. The CDR3 consists of 15 residues. In nucleotides, the CDR3 is TGTGCCAGCAGCTTACCTACTAGGGGGACCGGGGAGCTGTTTTTT. Translated, it gives CASSLPTRGTGELFF.

This chain joins TRBV6-2 or TRBV6-3 and TRBJ1-1; D unresolved. Germline CDR1 reads MNHEY; CDR2 reads SVGEGT. This CDR3 has 16 residues. V was clipped by 5 bases and J by 0 bases, with 16 bases between them. CDR3 bases: TGTGCCAGCAGTCCCGACACGGGCTCGATGAACACTGAAGCTTTCTTT. Translated: CASSPDTGSMNTEAFF.

The V call is TRBV6-2 or TRBV6-3, the J call TRBJ1-6, with D possibly matching TRBD1 (6 bases). This CDR3 is built from 15 residues. Germline V CDR1 and CDR2: MNHEY, SVGEGT. The V end lost 5 bases, the J end lost 5 bases, and 13 bases lay between the germline ends. Written as DNA, the CDR3 is TGTGCCAGCAGTGCGGGACAAGTTCATAATTCACCCCTCCACTTT. Translation gives CASSAGQVHNSPLHF.

The rearrangement links TRBV7-9 to TRBJ1-6; the D is unclear. Germline CDR1 is SEHNR and CDR2 is FQNEAQ (reference sequence). CDR3 length equals 16 residues. The germline V and J ends were trimmed by 5 bases and 8 bases, with 19 bases remaining between them. As DNA, the CDR3 is TGTGCCAGCAGCCTTTACCAGGCGGGTCCATATTCACCCCTCCACTTT. Encoded protein: CASSLYQAGPYSPLHF.

The rearrangement links TRBV2 to TRBJ1-5; no clear D gene. The germline gives CDR1 SNHLY, CDR2 FYNNEI. V was clipped by 1 base and J by 4 bases, with 5 bases between them. CDR3 length equals 13 residues. This chain's CDR3 is CASSEGINQPQHF. The CDR3 bases are TGTGCCAGCAGTGAAGGGATTAATCAGCCCCAGCATTTT.

The chain links TRBV4-2 to TRBJ2-5; 11 bases match TRBD2. The trim removed 1 base at V and 0 bases at J, leaving 19 bases unmatched. The CDR3 totals 22 residues. Germline lookup yields CDR1 LGHNA and CDR2 YNFKEQ. CDR3 protein: CASSQVYPGLAGTLNYQETQYF. Written as DNA, the CDR3 is TGTGCCAGCAGCCAAGTTTACCCTGGACTAGCGGGTACGCTAAATTACCAAGAGACCCAGTACTTC.

V and J are TRBV5-1 and TRBJ2-5; 8 bases match TRBD1. The germline gives CDR1 SGHRS, CDR2 YFSETQ. This CDR3 has 14 residues. The V gene end was trimmed by 4 bases and the J gene end by 5 bases; junction bases not matched to a gene: 7. For the CDR3, the DNA is TGCGCCAGCAGCCCCCGGACAGGGAGGGAGACCCAGTACTTC. Its translation: CASSPRTGRETQYF. The full variable domain, completed using reference TRBV5-1 and TRBJ2-5, is KAGVTQTPRYLIKTRGQQVTLSCSPISGHRSVSWYQQTPGQGLQFLFEYFSETQRNKGNFPGRFSGRQFSNSRSEMNVSTLELGDSALYLCASSPRTGRETQYFGPGTRLLVL.

The chain recombines TRBV4-1 with TRBJ1-1; D is unresolved. Per the germline V gene, CDR1 is MGHRA and CDR2 is YSYEKL. Trimming removed 4 bases at V and 0 bases at J, with 9 bases between. The CDR3 loop spans 14 amino acids. The CDR3: CASSRTEMNTEAFF. The CDR3 nucleotides are TGCGCCAGCAGCCGTACAGAAATGAACACTGAAGCTTTCTTT.

This clone was observed once. The rearrangement links TRBV4-2 to TRBJ1-2; D gene uncertain. V dropped 2 bases and J dropped 7 bases, with 14 bases sitting between them. Germline V CDR1 and CDR2: LGHNA, YNFKEQ. The CDR3 has 14 residues. The chain's CDR3 is CASSQTRADSGYTF. The CDR3 bases are TGTGCCAGCAGCCAAACTCGCGCTGACTCTGGCTACACCTTC.

The chain uses TRBV5-1 and TRBJ1-4; the D is unclear. Germline CDR1 is SGHRS and CDR2 is YFSETQ. V gave up 1 base and J gave up 6 bases, with 7 bases separating them. The CDR3 contains 13 residues. CDR3 DNA sequence: TGCGCCAGCAGCTTGTCCGAGGATGAAAAACTGTTTTTT. It is translated as CASSLSEDEKLFF.

The V call is TRBV27, the J call TRBJ2-5, with TRBD2 matching over 7 bases. The germline gives CDR1 MNHEY, CDR2 SMNVEV (reference sequence). With 5 bases clipped from V and 0 bases from J, the junction kept 6 bases outside the gene matches. CDR3 length: 15 amino acids. CDR3 protein: CASSPYLADQETQYF. The CDR3 DNA sequence: TGTGCCAGCAGTCCCTACCTAGCGGACCAAGAGACCCAGTACTTC.

The chain couples TRBV4-2 to TRBJ1-1; D is undetermined. CDR3 length: 15 amino acids. Per the germline V gene, CDR1 is LGHNA and CDR2 is YNFKEQ. The V and J ends lost 7 bases and 3 bases respectively, with 18 bases between them. CDR3 sequence (DNA): TGTGCCAGCACCAAAGAATCGGGTGGGGACACTGAAGCTTTCTTT. Amino acids: CASTKESGGDTEAFF.

The rearrangement uses TRBV5-1 and TRBJ2-3, with D uncertain. The germline CDR1 and CDR2 sequences are SGHRS and YFSETQ. V lost 4 bases and J 4 bases, leaving 22 bases between the germline ends. This CDR3 spans 17 amino acids. The CDR3: CASSRFREPSFADTQYF. CDR3 in DNA: TGCGCCAGCAGCCGTTTTAGGGAACCTTCATTCGCAGATACGCAGTATTTT.

The chain joins TRBV29-1 to TRBJ2-3, with a tentative D call TRBD2 (5 bases). The germline CDR1 and CDR2 sequences are SQVTM and ANQGSEA. V dropped 0 bases and J dropped 3 bases, with 10 bases sitting between them. This CDR3 has 14 residues. CDR3 loop: CSVEEGSSTDTQYF. CDR3 nucleotides: TGCAGCGTTGAAGAGGGGAGCAGTACAGATACGCAGTATTTT.

In this sample, this clone turned up once. The chain joins TRBV4-2 to TRBJ2-6; D ambiguous. Germline V gene sequence: CDR1 LGHNA, CDR2 YNFKEQ. This CDR3 region has 16 residues. The V and J ends lost 2 bases and 0 bases respectively, with 8 bases between them. The CDR3 here is CASSQYGLSGANVLTF. The CDR3 DNA is TGTGCCAGCAGCCAATATGGGCTCTCTGGGGCCAACGTCCTGACTTTC.

This rearrangement joins TRBV12-3 or TRBV12-4 to TRBJ2-5; 9 nucleotides agree with TRBD2. The V and J ends lost 6 bases and 7 bases, in that order; junction bases with no gene match: 6. The CDR3 contains 13 residues. Here the CDR3 reads CASSLAGSVTQYF. The CDR3, as DNA: TGTGCCAGCAGCCTAGCGGGGTCGGTGACCCAGTACTTC.

The rearrangement joins TRBV6-1 to TRBJ2-5; 8 nucleotides match TRBD2. This CDR3 region has 17 residues. V lost 2 bases to trimming and J lost 5 bases; unmatched junction nucleotides: 13. Germline values: CDR1 MNHNS, CDR2 SASEGT. The CDR3 is CASSEQVREDLGETQYF. CDR3 DNA sequence: TGTGCCAGCAGTGAACAGGTGCGGGAGGACCTGGGGGAGACCCAGTACTTC.

The genes are TRBV5-1 and TRBJ1-2, with no clear D. CDR3 length equals 13 residues. The germline V and J ends were trimmed by 4 bases and 1 base, with 8 bases remaining between them. Germline CDR1 SGHRS, CDR2 YFSETQ. The CDR3 DNA follows: TGCGCCAGCAGCACTTCGGATAACTATGGCTACACCTTC. Protein: CASSTSDNYGYTF.

CDR3 in DNA: TGTGCCTGGAGGGCGAGAGCTAACTATGGCTACACCTTC. This codes for CAWRARANYGYTF. This rearrangement joins TRBV30 to TRBJ1-2; D gene unclear. Germline-derived CDR1 and CDR2 are GTSNPN and SVGIG (reference sequence). This CDR3 is 13 amino acids long. With 3 bases removed from V and 0 bases from J, the gap between germline ends came to 8 bases.

The chain uses TRBV12-3 or TRBV12-4 and TRBJ1-1; no reliable D call. CDR3 length equals 13 residues. The V gene lost 6 bases and the J gene lost 6 bases, with 14 bases spanning the gap. The CDR3: CASSPREQAEAFF. As DNA, the CDR3 is TGTGCCAGCAGCCCACGGGAGCAGGCTGAAGCTTTCTTT.

The genes are TRBV29-1 and TRBJ2-5; TRBD1 aligns across 8 bases. The CDR3 length is 15 residues. V lost 4 bases and J lost 4; bases outside the gene matches: 11. Germline V gene lookup returns CDR1 SQVTM and CDR2 ANQGSEA. CDR3 sequence: CSVVLAGGLLETQYF. DNA for the CDR3: TGCAGCGTTGTATTGGCAGGGGGCCTTTTAGAGACCCAGTACTTC.

This chain connects TRBV5-1 to TRBJ1-5; 9 bases fit TRBD1. The CDR3 runs to 15 residues. Germline CDR1 reads SGHRS; CDR2 reads YFSETQ. V dropped 5 bases and J dropped 3; count of bases not matched to a gene: 6. CDR3 in DNA: TGCGCCAGCAGGAAGGGGACAGGGACCAATCAGCCCCAGCATTTT. Its translation: CASRKGTGTNQPQHF.

The CDR3 region is CASSITTGPHYEQYF. CDR3 in DNA: TGTGCCAGTAGTATTACGACGGGGCCTCACTACGAGCAGTACTTC. V gene TRBV19 combines with J gene TRBJ2-7; D is perhaps TRBD1 or TRBD2 (5 bases each). Looked up from germline, CDR1 is LNHDA and CDR2 is SQIVND (reference sequence). The CDR3 extends over 15 amino acids. Trimming stripped 3 bases from V and 3 bases from J, with 15 bases between.

V usage is TRBV11-2 and J usage is TRBJ2-3; possibly TRBD2 for D (5 bases). The CDR3 is made up of 16 amino acids. V shed 1 base and J shed 0 bases, with 11 bases lying between them. The germline gives CDR1 SGHAT, CDR2 FQNNGV. CDR3 protein: CASSLGTYTSTDTQYF. The CDR3 bases are TGTGCCAGCAGCTTAGGGACTTATACTAGCACAGATACGCAGTATTTT.